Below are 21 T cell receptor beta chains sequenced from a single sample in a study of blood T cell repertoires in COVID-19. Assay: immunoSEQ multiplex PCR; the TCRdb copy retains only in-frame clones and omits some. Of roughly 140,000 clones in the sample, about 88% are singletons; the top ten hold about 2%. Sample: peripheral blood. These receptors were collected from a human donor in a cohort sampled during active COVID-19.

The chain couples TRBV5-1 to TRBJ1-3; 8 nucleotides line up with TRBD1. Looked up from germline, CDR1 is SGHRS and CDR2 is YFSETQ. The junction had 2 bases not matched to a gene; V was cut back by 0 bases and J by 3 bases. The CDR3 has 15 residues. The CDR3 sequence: CASSLGTGFGNTIYF. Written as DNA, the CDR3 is TGCGCCAGCAGCTTGGGGACAGGGTTTGGAAACACCATATATTTT.

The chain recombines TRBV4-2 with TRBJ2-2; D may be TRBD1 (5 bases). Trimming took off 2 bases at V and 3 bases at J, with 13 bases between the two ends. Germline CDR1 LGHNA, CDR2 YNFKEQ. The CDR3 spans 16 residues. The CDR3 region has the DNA TGTGCCAGCAGCCAAAGTGTGGGGCGGTACACCGGGGAGCTGTTTTTT. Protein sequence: CASSQSVGRYTGELFF.

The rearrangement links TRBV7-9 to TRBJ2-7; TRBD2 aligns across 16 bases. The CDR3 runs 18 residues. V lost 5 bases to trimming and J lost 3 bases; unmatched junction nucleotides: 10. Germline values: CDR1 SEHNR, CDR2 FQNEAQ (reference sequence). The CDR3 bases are TGTGCCAGCAGCCGAGGGACTAGCGGGGGGGCTAACGGCTACGAGCAGTACTTC. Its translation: CASSRGTSGGANGYEQYF.

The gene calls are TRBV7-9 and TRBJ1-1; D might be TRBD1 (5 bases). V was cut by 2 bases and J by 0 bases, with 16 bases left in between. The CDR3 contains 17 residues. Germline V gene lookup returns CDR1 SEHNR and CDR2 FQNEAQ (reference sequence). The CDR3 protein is CASSLLAYDSMNTEAFF. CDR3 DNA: TGTGCCAGCAGCTTACTTGCGTATGACAGCATGAACACTGAAGCTTTCTTT.

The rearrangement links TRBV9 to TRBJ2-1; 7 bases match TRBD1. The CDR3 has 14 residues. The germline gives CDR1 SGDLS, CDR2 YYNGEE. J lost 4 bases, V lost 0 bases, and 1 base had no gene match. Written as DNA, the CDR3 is TGTGCCAGCAGCGTAGAGGGACAGTACAATGAGCAGTTCTTC. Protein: CASSVEGQYNEQFF.

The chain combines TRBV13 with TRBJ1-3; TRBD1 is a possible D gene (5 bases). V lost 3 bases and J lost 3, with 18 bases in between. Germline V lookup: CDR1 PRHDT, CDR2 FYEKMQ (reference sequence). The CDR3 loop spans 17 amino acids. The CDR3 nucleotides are TGTGCCAGCAGCTTTACCAGCGGGACGGGAAGTGGAAACACCATATATTTT. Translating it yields CASSFTSGTGSGNTIYF.

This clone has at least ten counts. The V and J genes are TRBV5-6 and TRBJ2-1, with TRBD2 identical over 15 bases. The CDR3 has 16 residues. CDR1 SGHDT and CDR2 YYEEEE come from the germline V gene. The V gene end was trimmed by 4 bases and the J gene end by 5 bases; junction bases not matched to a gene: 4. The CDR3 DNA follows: TGTGCCAGCAGCACGTGGACTAGCGGGGGGGACAATGAGCAGTTCTTC. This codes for CASSTWTSGGDNEQFF.

The CDR3 here is CASSQTGGNEQFF. The DNA of the CDR3 is TGTGCCAGCAGTCAGACAGGGGGCAATGAGCAGTTCTTC. This rearrangement joins TRBV12-3 or TRBV12-4 to TRBJ2-1, with TRBD1 matching 9 bases. This CDR3 contains 13 residues. With V trimmed by 5 bases and J by 6 bases, 2 bases remained unmatched.

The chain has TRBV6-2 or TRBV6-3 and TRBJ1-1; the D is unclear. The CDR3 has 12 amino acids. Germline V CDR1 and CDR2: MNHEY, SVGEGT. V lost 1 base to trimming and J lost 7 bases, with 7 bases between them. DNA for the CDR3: TGTGCCAGCAGTTACTTACAGCATGAAGCTTTCTTT. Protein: CASSYLQHEAFF.

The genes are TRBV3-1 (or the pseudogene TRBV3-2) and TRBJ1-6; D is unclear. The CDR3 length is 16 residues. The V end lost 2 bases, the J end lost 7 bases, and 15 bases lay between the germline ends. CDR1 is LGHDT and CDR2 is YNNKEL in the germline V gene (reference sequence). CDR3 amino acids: CASSQHVGQLNSPLHF. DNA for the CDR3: TGTGCCAGCAGCCAACACGTTGGGCAGCTAAATTCACCCCTCCACTTT.

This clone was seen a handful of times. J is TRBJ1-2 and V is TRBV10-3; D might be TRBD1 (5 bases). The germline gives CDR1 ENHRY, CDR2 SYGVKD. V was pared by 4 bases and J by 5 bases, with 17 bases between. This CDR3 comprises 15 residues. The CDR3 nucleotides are TGTGCCATCAGTGGTGTGACAGCAGGGCCTTATGGCTACACCTTC. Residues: CAISGVTAGPYGYTF.

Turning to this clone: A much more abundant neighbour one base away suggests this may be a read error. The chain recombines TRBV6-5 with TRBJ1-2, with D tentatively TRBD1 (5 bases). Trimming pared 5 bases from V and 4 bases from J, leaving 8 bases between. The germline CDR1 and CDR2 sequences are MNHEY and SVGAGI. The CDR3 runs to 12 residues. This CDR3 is CASSIDSYGYTF. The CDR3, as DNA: TGTGCCAGCAGTATTGACAGCTATGGCTACACCTTC.

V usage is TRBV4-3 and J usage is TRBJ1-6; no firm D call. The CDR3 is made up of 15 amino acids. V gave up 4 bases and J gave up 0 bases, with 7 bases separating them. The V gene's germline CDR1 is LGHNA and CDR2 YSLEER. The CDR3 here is CASSLGSSYNSPLHF. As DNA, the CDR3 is TGCGCCAGCAGCCTCGGGAGCTCCTATAATTCACCCCTCCACTTT.

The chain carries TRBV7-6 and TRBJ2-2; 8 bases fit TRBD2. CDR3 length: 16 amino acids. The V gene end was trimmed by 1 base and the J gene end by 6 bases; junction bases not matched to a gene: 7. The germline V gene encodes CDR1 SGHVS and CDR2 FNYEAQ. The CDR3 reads CASSLESGGGPGELFF. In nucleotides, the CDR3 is TGTGCCAGCAGCTTAGAATCGGGGGGGGGCCCCGGGGAGCTGTTTTTT.

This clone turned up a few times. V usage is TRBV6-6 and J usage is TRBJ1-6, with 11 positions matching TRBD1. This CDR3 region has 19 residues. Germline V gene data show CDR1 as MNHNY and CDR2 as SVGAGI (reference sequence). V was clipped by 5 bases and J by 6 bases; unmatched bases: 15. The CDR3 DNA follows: TGTGCCAGCAGTCCTCTCGCTCCCAGGGGGACAGGGGGTAATTCACCCCTCCACTTT. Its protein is CASSPLAPRGTGGNSPLHF.

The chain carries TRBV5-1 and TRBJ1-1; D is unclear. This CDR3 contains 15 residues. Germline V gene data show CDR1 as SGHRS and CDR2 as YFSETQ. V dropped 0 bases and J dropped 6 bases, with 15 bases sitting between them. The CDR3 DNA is TGCGCCAGCAGCTTGGCCTGGTCGAACTCGGCTGAAGCTTTCTTT. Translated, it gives CASSLAWSNSAEAFF.

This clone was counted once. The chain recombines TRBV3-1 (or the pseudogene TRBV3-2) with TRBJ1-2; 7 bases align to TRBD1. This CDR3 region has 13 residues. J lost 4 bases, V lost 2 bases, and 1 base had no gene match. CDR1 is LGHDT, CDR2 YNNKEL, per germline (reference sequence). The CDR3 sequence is CASSQTGAYGYTF. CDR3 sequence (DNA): TGTGCCAGCAGCCAAACAGGGGCCTATGGCTACACCTTC.

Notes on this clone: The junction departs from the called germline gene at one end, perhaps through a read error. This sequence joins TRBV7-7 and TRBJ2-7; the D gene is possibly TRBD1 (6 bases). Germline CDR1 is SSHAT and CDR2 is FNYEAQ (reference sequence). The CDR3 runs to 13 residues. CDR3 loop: CASSVDRRSEQYF. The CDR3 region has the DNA TGTGCTAGCAGCGTCGACAGGCGGTCCGAGCAGTACTTC. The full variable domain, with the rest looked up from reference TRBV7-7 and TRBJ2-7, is GAGVSQSPRYKVTKRGQDVTLRCDPISSHATLYWYQQALGQGPEFLTYFNYEAQPDKSGLPSDRFSAERPEGSISTLTIQRTEQRDSAMYRCASSVDRRSEQYFGPGTRLTVT.

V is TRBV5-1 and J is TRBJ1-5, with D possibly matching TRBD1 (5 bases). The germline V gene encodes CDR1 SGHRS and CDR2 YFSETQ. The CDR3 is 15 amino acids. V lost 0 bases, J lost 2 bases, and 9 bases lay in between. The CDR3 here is CASSLDGARNQPQHF. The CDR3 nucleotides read TGCGCCAGCAGCTTGGATGGGGCGCGCAATCAGCCCCAGCATTTT. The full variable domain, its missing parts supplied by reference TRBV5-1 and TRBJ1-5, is KAGVTQTPRYLIKTRGQQVTLSCSPISGHRSVSWYQQTPGQGLQFLFEYFSETQRNKGNFPGRFSGRQFSNSRSEMNVSTLELGDSALYLCASSLDGARNQPQHFGDGTRLSIL.

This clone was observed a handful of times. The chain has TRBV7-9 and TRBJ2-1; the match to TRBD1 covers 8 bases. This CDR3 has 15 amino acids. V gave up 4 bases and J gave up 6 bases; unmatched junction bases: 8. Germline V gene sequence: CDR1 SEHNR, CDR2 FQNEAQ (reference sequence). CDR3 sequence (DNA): TGTGCCAGCAGCTACGGACAGGGTCTAGGCAATGAGCAGTTCTTC. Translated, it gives CASSYGQGLGNEQFF.

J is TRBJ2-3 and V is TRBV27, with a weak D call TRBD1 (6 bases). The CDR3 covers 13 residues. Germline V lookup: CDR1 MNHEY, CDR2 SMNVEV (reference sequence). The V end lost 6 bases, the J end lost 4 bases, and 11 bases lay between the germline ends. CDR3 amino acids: CASRARGPDTQYF. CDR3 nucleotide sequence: TGTGCCAGCAGAGCCAGGGGCCCAGATACGCAGTATTTT.